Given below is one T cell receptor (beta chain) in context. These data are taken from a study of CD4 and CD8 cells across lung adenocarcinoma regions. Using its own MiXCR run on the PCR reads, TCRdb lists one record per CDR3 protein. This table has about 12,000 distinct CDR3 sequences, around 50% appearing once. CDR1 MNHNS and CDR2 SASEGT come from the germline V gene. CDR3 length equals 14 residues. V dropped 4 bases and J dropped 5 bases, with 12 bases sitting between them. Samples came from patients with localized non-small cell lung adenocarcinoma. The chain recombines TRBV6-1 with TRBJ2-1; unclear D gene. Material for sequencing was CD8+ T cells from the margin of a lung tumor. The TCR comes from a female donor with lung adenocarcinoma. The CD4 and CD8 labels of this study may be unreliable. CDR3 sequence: CASSVRVRNNEQFF. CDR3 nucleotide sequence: TGTGCCAGCAGTGTAAGGGTTCGCAACAATGAGCAGTTCTTC.